Following are 3 T cell receptor beta chains from one sample sequenced in a study of CD8+ T cells in alopecia areata. Investigators isolated RNA and reverse transcribed it into cDNA to act as the sequencing template. Sequencing was performed with immunoSEQ multiplex PCR; in TCRdb, only in-frame clones are kept and a portion is missing. The sample shows some 180,000 clones, more than 60% of them seen only once. Sequencing was performed on CD4+ T cells sorted from blood, taken at week 0. The receptors shown here come from a human donor with alopecia areata.

The chain has TRBV20-1 and TRBJ2-7; D tentatively fits TRBD1 or TRBD2 (5 bases each). Germline V gives CDR1 DFQATT, CDR2 SNEGSKA (reference sequence). The CDR3 totals 11 residues. The CDR3 sequence is CSGQGTTLEYF. Here the CDR3 DNA reads TGCAGCGGACAAGGGACGACGTTGGAGTACTTC.

J is TRBJ2-3 and V is TRBV4-1; TRBD2 matches 11 bases. The junction had 7 bases not matched to a gene; V was cut back by 0 bases and J by 5 bases. The length of the CDR3 is 17 residues. Germline V CDR1 and CDR2: MGHRA, YSYEKL. The CDR3: CASSQDQTSGVGDTQYF. The DNA for the CDR3 is TGCGCCAGCAGCCAAGATCAGACTAGCGGGGTGGGAGATACGCAGTATTTT.

V is TRBV27 and J is TRBJ2-3; tentatively, D is TRBD1 (5 bases). Germline CDR1 is MNHEY and CDR2 is SMNVEV (reference sequence). Trimming cost V 5 bases and J 0 bases, with 15 bases left between them. This CDR3 has 16 residues. The CDR3 sequence: CASSKTVGDSTDTQYF. DNA for the CDR3: TGTGCCAGCAGTAAGACAGTTGGGGATAGCACAGATACGCAGTATTTT.